This TCR beta chain derives from a study of blood T cell repertoires in COVID-19. The wider study: From the United States, Italy and Spain came samples of acute and convalescent COVID-19. Nucleic acid was either cDNA or gDNA, and it came from T cells, B-cell-depleted T cells, or PBMCs.

Seattle cases were enrolled at active infection and followed longitudinally. Per the authors' pipeline: Amplified reference gene primers provided the basis for estimating nucleated cell counts. Assay used: immunoSEQ multiplex PCR; TCRdb lists only in-frame clones, some missing. V, J and clone size derive from that table, while D and trimming were established from the DNA sequence. The table shows about 170,000 clones, with under 90% occurring only once. Trimming took 4 bases from V and 0 from J; bases not matched to a gene: 3. The CDR3 length is 16 residues. In germline, CDR1 is LGHDT, CDR2 YNNKEL (reference sequence).

Sequenced: peripheral blood. V gene TRBV3-1 (or the pseudogene TRBV3-2) combines with J gene TRBJ2-6, with 7 bases lining up with TRBD2. The TCR comes from a woman aged 70-85 years with COVID-19, enrolled during active disease. The CDR3 here is CASSRGGYSGANVLTF. The CDR3 region has the DNA TGTGCCAGCAGCCGGGGGGGTTACTCTGGGGCCAACGTCCTGACTTTC.